The clone carrying this T cell receptor beta chain was detected only a few times. What it recognizes is unknown. TCRdb re-called the RT-PCR reads through MiXCR, storing one row per CDR3 protein. Among some 300,000 distinct CDR3 sequences, around 22% were seen once, and the ten largest hold approximately 10%. Losses at the gene ends were 5 bases for V and 0 bases for J; bases not matched to a gene: 8. The CDR3 is 18 amino acids. This sample is part of a study of response to subunit inactivated influenza vaccine. Study-wide results and caveats: Authors proposed each seasonal influenza vaccination draws in few new T cells.

The sample in question was PBMCs from blood, obtained approximately 22 months after vaccination. The gene calls are TRBV12-3 or TRBV12-4 and TRBJ1-4; 11 nucleotides line up with TRBD1. This clonotype was obtained from a man between 50 and 69 years old who received an inactivated influenza vaccine. The CDR3 sequence: CASSRTGGVLTTNEKLFF. Written as DNA, the CDR3 is TGTGCCAGCAGTCGGACAGGGGGCGTTCTTACAACTAATGAAAAACTGTTTTTT.